The 31 T cell receptor beta chains below were found in one sample sequenced in a study of blood T cell repertoires in COVID-19. Clones were read by immunoSEQ multiplex PCR, and TCRdb kept only the in-frame ones, dropping some. The sample includes about 210,000 clones, almost 85% of them seen just once. Sequencing was performed on peripheral blood. The origin of the receptors is a middle-aged woman with acute or convalescent COVID-19.

The rearrangement uses TRBV3-1 (or the pseudogene TRBV3-2) and TRBJ1-1, with a possible D match to TRBD1 (6 bases). CDR1 and CDR2 (germline): LGHDT, YNNKEL (reference sequence). CDR3 length: 14 residues. Trimming shortened V by 6 bases and J by 2 bases, and 13 bases separated the two germline ends. CDR3 nucleotide sequence: TGTGCCAGCAGTCACGGGACACTCAACACTGAAGCTTTCTTT. Protein product: CASSHGTLNTEAFF.

The chain couples TRBV5-8 to TRBJ1-5; D not certain. The V and J ends lost 2 bases and 7 bases respectively, with 13 bases between them. CDR3 size: 14 residues. Germline V lookup: CDR1 SGHTS, CDR2 YDEGEE. This chain's CDR3 is CASSFGIERQPQHF. In DNA, the CDR3 is TGTGCCAGCAGCTTCGGGATCGAGAGGCAGCCCCAGCATTTT.

The rearrangement joins TRBV24-1 to TRBJ2-3; a weak D match, TRBD2 (7 bases). The CDR3 has 15 amino acids. Germline-derived CDR1 and CDR2 are KGHDR and SFDVKD. V was clipped by 5 bases and J by 2 bases, with 13 bases between them. CDR3 DNA: TGTGCCACCAGTGTCCAAGGGGGGGCCACAGATACGCAGTATTTT. It is translated as CATSVQGGATDTQYF.

The chain recombines TRBV30 with TRBJ1-2; D uncertain. The germline gives CDR1 GTSNPN, CDR2 SVGIG (reference sequence). The CDR3 is 15 residues long. Between the trimmed V and J ends, which lost 0 bases and 7 bases, there was a span of 18 bases. CDR3 sequence: CAWSVLGGSWGGYTF. CDR3 DNA: TGTGCCTGGAGTGTACTAGGCGGGTCATGGGGTGGCTACACCTTC.

This rearrangement joins TRBV7-2 to TRBJ2-7; D is perhaps TRBD1 (6 bases). The V gene's germline CDR1 is SGHTA and CDR2 FQGNSA. V lost 5 bases and J 0 bases, leaving 11 bases between the germline ends. This CDR3 spans 14 amino acids. CDR3 amino acids: CASSPGHRSYEQYF. The DNA for the CDR3 is TGTGCCAGCAGCCCGGGACACCGCTCCTACGAGCAGTACTTC.

This clone came up once. V usage is TRBV6-5 and J usage is TRBJ1-1; D is perhaps TRBD1 (5 bases). CDR1 is MNHEY and CDR2 is SVGAGI in the germline V gene. Trimming took 6 bases from V and 6 from J, leaving 14 bases between them. This CDR3 contains 13 residues. The CDR3 DNA reads TGTGCCAGCAGGACAGTTCCCGTATCTGAAGCTTTCTTT. Translation: CASRTVPVSEAFF.

Comments on this clone: No DNA is shown, since the ends of the CDR3 on it are uncertain; the CDR3 is the one TCRdb lists. The chain uses TRBV12-2 and TRBJ1-4; the table's TRBD1 call for D was not verified on the DNA. TRBV12-2 is given as a pseudogene. The CDR3 is 17 amino acids in total, end residues counted. CDR3 region: CASRLVGQGAPNEKLFF.

V usage is TRBV27 and J usage is TRBJ2-6; maybe TRBD1 (6 bases). CDR1 is MNHEY and CDR2 is SMNVEV in the germline V gene (reference sequence). V gave up 6 bases and J gave up 0 bases, with 12 bases separating them. This CDR3 comprises 16 residues. Here the CDR3 reads CASSQTGYSGANVLTF. The CDR3 DNA follows: TGTGCCAGCAGCCAGACAGGCTACTCTGGGGCCAACGTCCTGACTTTC. The full variable domain, rest sourced from reference TRBV27 and TRBJ2-6, is EAQVTQNPRYLITVTGKKLTVTCSQNMNHEYMSWYRQDPGLGLRQIYYSMNVEVTDKGDVPEGYKVSRKEKRNFPLILESPSPNQTSLYFCASSQTGYSGANVLTFGAGSRLTVL.

J is TRBJ2-5 and V is TRBV5-5; no clear D. Between the trimmed V and J ends, which lost 1 base and 3 bases, there was a span of 7 bases. In germline, CDR1 is SGHKS, CDR2 YYEKEE (reference sequence). CDR3 length equals 13 residues. In nucleotides, the CDR3 is TGTGCCAGCAGCTTGCGGTTGGAAGAGACCCAGTACTTC. It translates to CASSLRLEETQYF.

The gene calls are TRBV6-5 and TRBJ2-5; TRBD1 matches 8 bases. From germline, CDR1 is MNHEY and CDR2 SVGAGI. CDR3 size: 13 residues. J gave up 7 bases and V 6 bases, and 7 bases lay outside the gene matches. Written as DNA, the CDR3 is TGTGCCAGCAGCTTGGACAGGGAACGGACCCAGTACTTC. Its protein product is CASSLDRERTQYF.

V usage is TRBV19 and J usage is TRBJ2-1, with 11 bases fitting TRBD2. The CDR3 spans 17 residues. V shed 5 bases and J 0 bases; nucleotides not matched to a gene: 6. The germline V gene encodes CDR1 LNHDA and CDR2 SQIVND (reference sequence). CDR3 DNA sequence: TGTGCCAGTAGTCGGGCTAGCGGGAGGAGCTCCTACAATGAGCAGTTCTTC. It yields the protein CASSRASGRSSYNEQFF.

The chain joins TRBV27 to TRBJ2-7; D perhaps matches TRBD1 (6 bases). Germline CDR1 reads MNHEY; CDR2 reads SMNVEV (reference sequence). Trimming removed 3 bases from V and 0 bases from J, with 9 bases in between. The CDR3 length is 14 residues. The CDR3 is CASSFRGISYEQYF. The DNA of the CDR3 is TGTGCCAGCAGTTTCAGGGGAATCTCCTACGAGCAGTACTTC.

The chain combines TRBV7-2 with TRBJ2-6; 7 nucleotides agree with TRBD2. Per germline, CDR1 SGHTA and CDR2 FQGNSA. V lost 5 bases, J lost 1 base, and 8 bases stayed unmatched. The CDR3 runs to 17 residues. The CDR3 is CASSPSGRRSGANVLTF. In DNA form, the CDR3 reads TGTGCCAGCAGCCCTTCCGGGAGGAGGTCTGGGGCCAACGTCCTGACTTTC.

Here the CDR3 DNA reads TGTGCCAGTAACCTAGCGGGCGCGAACACCGGGGAGCTGTTTTTT. This gives the protein CASNLAGANTGELFF. V is TRBV19 and J is TRBJ2-2; 8 nucleotides match TRBD2. Germline-derived CDR1 and CDR2 are LNHDA and SQIVND (reference sequence). The ends lost 7 bases at V and 0 bases at J; junction bases unmatched: 4. The CDR3 has 15 amino acids.

This clone was seen once. The V and J genes are TRBV5-1 and TRBJ1-2; D remains unclear. V dropped 0 bases and J dropped 2 bases, with 8 bases sitting between them. CDR3 length: 14 residues. Germline V gene data show CDR1 as SGHRS and CDR2 as YFSETQ. CDR3 coding DNA: TGCGCCAGCAGCTTGGATCCGGTAAACTATGGCTACACCTTC. Its translation is CASSLDPVNYGYTF.

V is TRBV7-9 and J is TRBJ2-2; D not certain. Trimming stripped 6 bases from V and 3 bases from J, with 5 bases between. The CDR3 spans 12 residues. Germline V lookup: CDR1 SEHNR, CDR2 FQNEAQ (reference sequence). The CDR3 coding sequence is TGTGCCAGCAGGCCAGACACCGGGGAGCTGTTTTTT. Amino acids: CASRPDTGELFF.

The J gene is TRBJ1-6, the V gene TRBV6-2 or TRBV6-3; D is ambiguous. The V and J ends lost 0 bases and 3 bases respectively, with 12 bases between them. Per the germline V gene, CDR1 is MNHEY and CDR2 is SVGEGT. The CDR3 totals 17 residues. This CDR3 is CASSYSYSRNYNSPLHF. The CDR3 nucleotides read TGTGCCAGCAGTTACTCGTACTCCAGGAACTATAATTCACCCCTCCACTTT.

The chain combines TRBV29-1 with TRBJ2-3; TRBD2 aligns across 8 bases. The CDR3 consists of 17 residues. Germline CDR1 reads SQVTM; CDR2 reads ANQGSEA. J lost 1 base, V lost 6 bases, and 15 bases had no gene match. CDR3 loop: CSVPRAGGTWGTDTQYF. In DNA form, the CDR3 reads TGCAGCGTCCCGCGGGCGGGGGGCACGTGGGGCACAGATACGCAGTATTTT.

V and J are TRBV3-1 (or the pseudogene TRBV3-2) and TRBJ2-1, with 7 bases matching TRBD1. The CDR3 loop spans 15 amino acids. The germline V gene has CDR1 LGHDT and CDR2 YNNKEL (reference sequence). The V and J ends lost 0 bases and 7 bases, in that order; junction bases with no gene match: 6. The CDR3 loop reads CASSQDLGTENEQFF. Here the CDR3 DNA reads TGTGCCAGCAGCCAAGACCTAGGGACAGAAAATGAGCAGTTCTTC.

Comments on this clone: The same CDR3 can be traced to other DNA sequences in this sample. The chain couples TRBV7-8 to TRBJ1-2; 7 bases are shared with TRBD1. The V gene end was trimmed by 0 bases and the J gene end by 2 bases; junction bases not matched to a gene: 0. This CDR3 has 14 residues. Germline V CDR1 and CDR2: SGHVS, FQNEAQ. CDR3 residues: CASSLAGQNYGYTF. CDR3 sequence (DNA): TGTGCCAGCAGCTTAGCGGGACAGAACTATGGCTACACCTTC.

This clone was found a few times. This chain links TRBV12-3 or TRBV12-4 with TRBJ1-1; 8 bases fit TRBD1. Losses at the gene ends were 8 bases for V and 3 bases for J; bases not matched to a gene: 5. This CDR3 region has 13 residues. The CDR3 sequence: CASADRGDTEAFF. The CDR3 DNA is TGTGCCAGCGCCGACAGGGGAGACACTGAAGCTTTCTTT.

CDR3 coding DNA: TGTGCCAGCAGCGCAACAGGGGGCACAGATACGCAGTATTTT. Its protein is CASSATGGTDTQYF. The genes are TRBV5-6 and TRBJ2-3; 7 bases map to TRBD1. Trimming cost V 4 bases and J 1 base; bases outside gene matches: 3. Germline V gene data show CDR1 as SGHDT and CDR2 as YYEEEE. CDR3 length: 14 residues.

In DNA, the CDR3 is TGTGCCAGCAGACTAGACTACCCTTCCTACAATGAGCAGTTCTTC. As protein: CASRLDYPSYNEQFF. This chain connects TRBV27 to TRBJ2-1, with D perhaps matching TRBD2 (5 bases). With 6 bases removed from V and 1 base from J, the gap between germline ends came to 13 bases. Per the germline V gene, CDR1 is MNHEY and CDR2 is SMNVEV (reference sequence). This CDR3 has 15 residues.

The rearrangement joins TRBV4-3 to TRBJ2-2; the match to TRBD2 covers 8 bases. Germline loops: CDR1 LGHNA, CDR2 YSLEER. Trimming removed 1 base from V and 3 bases from J; junction bases left unmatched: 10. This CDR3 has 18 residues. This CDR3 is CASSQVGLDGRDTGELFF. In nucleotides, the CDR3 is TGCGCCAGCAGCCAAGTAGGTTTGGACGGGAGGGACACCGGGGAGCTGTTTTTT.

The rearrangement joins TRBV14 to TRBJ1-6, with TRBD1 matching 7 bases. CDR3 length: 15 residues. V lost 4 bases to trimming and J lost 7 bases; unmatched junction nucleotides: 7. Germline values: CDR1 SGHDN, CDR2 FVKESK. CDR3 DNA sequence: TGTGCCAGCAGCCCCCGACAGGGCCCAAATTCACCCCTCCACTTT. Its protein is CASSPRQGPNSPLHF. Full variable domain (rest looked up from reference TRBV14 and TRBJ1-6): EAGVTQFPSHSVIEKGQTVTLRCDPISGHDNLYWYRRVMGKEIKFLLHFVKESKQDESGMPNNRFLAERTGGTYSTLKVQPAELEDSGVYFCASSPRQGPNSPLHFGNGTRLTVT.

The chain links TRBV4-2 to TRBJ1-1; tentative D call: TRBD1 (6 bases). V lost 4 bases and J lost 4, with 10 bases in between. From germline, CDR1 is LGHNA and CDR2 YNFKEQ. This CDR3 region has 13 residues. For the CDR3, the DNA is TGTGCCAGCAGCCGAGGACAGTTCACTGAAGCTTTCTTT. It yields the protein CASSRGQFTEAFF.

The chain recombines TRBV21-1 with TRBJ2-7; the tabulated D call, TRBD1, remains unverified against the DNA. TRBV21-1 is reported as a pseudogene. The CDR3 is made up of 19 amino acids. This CDR3 is CASSETPGQGIPPSYEQYF. CDR3 DNA sequence: TGTGCCAGCAGCGAAACCCCGGGACAGGGAATCCCCCCCAGCTACGAGCAGTACTTC.

The chain combines TRBV14 with TRBJ1-6; the D is unclear. V shed 4 bases and J shed 0 bases, with 7 bases lying between them. Looked up from germline, CDR1 is SGHDN and CDR2 is FVKESK. This CDR3 region has 15 residues. The CDR3 loop reads CASSLKSSYNSPLHF. CDR3 in DNA: TGTGCCAGCAGCCTAAAGAGCTCCTATAATTCACCCCTCCACTTT.

The chain uses TRBV9 and TRBJ2-5; possibly TRBD2 for D (6 bases). Per the germline V gene, CDR1 is SGDLS and CDR2 is YYNGEE. The length of the CDR3 is 15 residues. Trimming cost V 4 bases and J 0 bases, with 13 bases left between them. CDR3 nucleotides: TGTGCCAGCAGCCCCGGAGGAGGGGACCAAGAGACCCAGTACTTC. This codes for CASSPGGGDQETQYF.

The chain uses TRBV5-1 and TRBJ1-2; no firm D call. Germline loops: CDR1 SGHRS, CDR2 YFSETQ. V gave up 0 bases and J gave up 0 bases, with 12 bases separating them. The CDR3 has 16 amino acids. The CDR3 DNA reads as TGCGCCAGCAGCTTGGCCGGGGAGGGAGCTAACTATGGCTACACCTTC. Residues: CASSLAGEGANYGYTF.

CDR3 sequence: CASSMGIGGGSTDTQYF. CDR3 bases: TGTGCCAGTAGTATGGGAATTGGCGGGGGGTCCACAGATACGCAGTATTTT. This chain connects TRBV19 to TRBJ2-3; 8 bases map to TRBD2. The CDR3 sequence is 17 residues long. The junction had 10 bases not matched to a gene; V was cut back by 3 bases and J by 2 bases. Germline loops: CDR1 LNHDA, CDR2 SQIVND (reference sequence).